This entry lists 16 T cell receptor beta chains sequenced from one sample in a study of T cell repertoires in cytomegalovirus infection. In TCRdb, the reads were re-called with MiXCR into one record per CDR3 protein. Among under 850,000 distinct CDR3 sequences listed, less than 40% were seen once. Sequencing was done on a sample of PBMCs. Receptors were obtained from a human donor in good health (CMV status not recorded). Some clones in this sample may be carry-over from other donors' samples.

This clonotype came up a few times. In DNA, the CDR3 is TGTGCCAGCATCGACCCCAATAACTACGAGCAGTACTTC. Residues: CASIDPNNYEQYF. The genes are TRBV7-6 and TRBJ2-7; D remains unclear. This CDR3 has 13 residues. Trimming cost V 7 bases and J 3 bases, with 13 bases left between them. CDR1 is SGHVS, CDR2 FNYEAQ, per germline.

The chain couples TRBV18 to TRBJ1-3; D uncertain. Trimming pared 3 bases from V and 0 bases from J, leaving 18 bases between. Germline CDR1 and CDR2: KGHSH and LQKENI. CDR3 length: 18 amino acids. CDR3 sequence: CASSPTFLTLSSGNTIYF. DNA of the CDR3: TGTGCCAGCTCACCTACGTTTTTGACACTCAGCTCTGGAAACACCATATATTTT.

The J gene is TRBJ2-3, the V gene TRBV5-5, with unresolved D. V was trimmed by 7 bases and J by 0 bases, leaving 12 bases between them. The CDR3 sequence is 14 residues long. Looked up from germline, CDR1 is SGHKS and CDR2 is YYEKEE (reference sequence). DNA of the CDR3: TGTGCCAGCTCCCTTCCGGTGAGCACAGATACGCAGTATTTT. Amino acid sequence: CASSLPVSTDTQYF.

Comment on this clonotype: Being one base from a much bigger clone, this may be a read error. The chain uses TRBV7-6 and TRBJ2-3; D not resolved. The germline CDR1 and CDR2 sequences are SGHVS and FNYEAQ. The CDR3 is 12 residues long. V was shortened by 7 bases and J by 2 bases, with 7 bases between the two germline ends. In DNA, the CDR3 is TGTGCCAGCATCGCCCACACAGATACGCAGTATTTT. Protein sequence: CASIAHTDTQYF.

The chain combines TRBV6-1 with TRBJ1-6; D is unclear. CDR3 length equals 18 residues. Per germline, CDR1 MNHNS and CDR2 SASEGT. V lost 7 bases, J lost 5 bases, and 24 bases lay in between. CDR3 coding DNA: TGTGCCAGCACTCCCCGTAAGGGATCGATTGAAAATAATTCACCCCTCCACTTT. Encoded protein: CASTPRKGSIENNSPLHF.

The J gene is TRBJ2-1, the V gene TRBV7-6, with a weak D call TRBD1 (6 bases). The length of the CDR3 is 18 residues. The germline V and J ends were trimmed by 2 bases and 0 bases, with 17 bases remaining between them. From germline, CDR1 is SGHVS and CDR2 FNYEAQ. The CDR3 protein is CASSLLDRRVNSYNEQFF. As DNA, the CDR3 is TGTGCCAGCAGCTTACTCGACAGGCGGGTAAACTCCTACAATGAGCAGTTCTTC.

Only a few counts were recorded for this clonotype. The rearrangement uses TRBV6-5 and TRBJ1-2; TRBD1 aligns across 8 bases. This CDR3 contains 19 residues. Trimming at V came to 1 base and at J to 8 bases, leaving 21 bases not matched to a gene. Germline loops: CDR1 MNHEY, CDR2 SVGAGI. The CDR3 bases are TGTGCCAGCAGTTACTTTTTACCCGGGACAGGCGGCTTTAGGCTCGGCTACACCTTC. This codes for CASSYFLPGTGGFRLGYTF.

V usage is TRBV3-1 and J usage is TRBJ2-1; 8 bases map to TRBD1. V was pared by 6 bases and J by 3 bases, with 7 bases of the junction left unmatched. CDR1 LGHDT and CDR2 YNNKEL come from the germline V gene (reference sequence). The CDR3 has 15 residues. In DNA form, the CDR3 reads TGTGCCAGCAGTCTTTGGACAGGGAGCTACAATGAGCAGTTCTTC. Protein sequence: CASSLWTGSYNEQFF.

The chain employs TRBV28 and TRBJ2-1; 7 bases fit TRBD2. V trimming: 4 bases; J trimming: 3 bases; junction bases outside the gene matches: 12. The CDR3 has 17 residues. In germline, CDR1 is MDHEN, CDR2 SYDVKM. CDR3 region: CASSSIFTGGGYNEQFF. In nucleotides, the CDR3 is TGTGCCAGCAGTTCGATTTTTACGGGCGGGGGCTACAATGAGCAGTTCTTC.

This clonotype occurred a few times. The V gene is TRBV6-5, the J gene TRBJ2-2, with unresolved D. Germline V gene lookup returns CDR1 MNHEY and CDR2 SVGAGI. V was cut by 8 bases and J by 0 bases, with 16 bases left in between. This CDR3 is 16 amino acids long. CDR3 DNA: TGTGCCAGCCGTCCCAGCCCCAACGCGAACACCGGGGAGCTGTTTTTT. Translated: CASRPSPNANTGELFF.

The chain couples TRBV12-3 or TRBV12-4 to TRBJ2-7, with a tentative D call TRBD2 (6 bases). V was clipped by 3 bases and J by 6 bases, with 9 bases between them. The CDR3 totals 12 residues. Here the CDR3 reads CASSFLASEQYF. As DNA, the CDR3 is TGTGCCAGCAGTTTCCTAGCGTCCGAGCAGTACTTC.

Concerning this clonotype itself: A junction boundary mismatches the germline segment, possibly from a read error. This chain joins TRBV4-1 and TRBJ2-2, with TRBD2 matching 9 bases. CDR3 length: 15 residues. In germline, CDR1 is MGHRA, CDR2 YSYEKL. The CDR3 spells CASSQGGGANGELLF. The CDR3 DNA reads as TGCGCCAGCAGCCAAGGCGGGGGGGCGAACGGGGAGCTGTTATTT.

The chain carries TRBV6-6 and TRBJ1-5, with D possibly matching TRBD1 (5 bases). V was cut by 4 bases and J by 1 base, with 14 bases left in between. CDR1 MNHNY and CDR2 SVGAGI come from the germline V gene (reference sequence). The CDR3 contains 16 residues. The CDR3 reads CASSFAGEQSNQPQHF. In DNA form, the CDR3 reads TGTGCCAGCAGTTTCGCGGGGGAACAAAGCAATCAGCCCCAGCATTTT.

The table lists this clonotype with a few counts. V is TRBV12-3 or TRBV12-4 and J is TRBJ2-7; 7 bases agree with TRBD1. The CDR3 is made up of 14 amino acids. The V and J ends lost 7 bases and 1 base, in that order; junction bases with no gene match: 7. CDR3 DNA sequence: TGTGCCAGCACTGACAGGGCGGTATCCTACGAGCAGTACTTC. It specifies CASTDRAVSYEQYF.

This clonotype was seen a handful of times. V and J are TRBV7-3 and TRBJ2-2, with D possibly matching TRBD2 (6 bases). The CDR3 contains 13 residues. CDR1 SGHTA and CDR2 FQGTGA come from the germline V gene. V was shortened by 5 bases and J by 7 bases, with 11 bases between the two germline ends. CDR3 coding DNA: TGTGCCAGCAGCCCCGCGGGGAGCGGGGAGCTGTTTTTT. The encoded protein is CASSPAGSGELFF.

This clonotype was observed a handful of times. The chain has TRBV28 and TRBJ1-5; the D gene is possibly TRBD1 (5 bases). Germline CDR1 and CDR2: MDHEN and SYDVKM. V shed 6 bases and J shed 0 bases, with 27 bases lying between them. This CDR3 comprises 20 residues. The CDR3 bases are TGTGCCAGCAGCATAATCGGACAACGCGAAGGAGGGGATAGCAATCAGCCCCAGCATTTT. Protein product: CASSIIGQREGGDSNQPQHF.